The 10 T cell receptor beta chains reported below all come from one sample, sequenced in a study of beta chain features in type 1 diabetes. Investigators reverse transcribed all isolated RNA, so they sequenced expressed TCRB transcripts. Generated by immunoSEQ multiplex PCR, the TCRdb table keeps only in-frame clones and is missing some. The sample lists about 620,000 clones, roughly 16% seen once, with around 0.1% in the top ten. Specimen: naive CD4+ T cells from blood. The receptor source for this set is a man aged 18 to 35 in good health.

The rearrangement links TRBV6-5 to TRBJ1-1; D ambiguous. The CDR3 length is 14 residues. Germline V CDR1 and CDR2: MNHEY, SVGAGI. The V gene lost 2 bases and the J gene lost 10 bases, with 17 bases spanning the gap. The CDR3 sequence: CASSYPQAGAPAFF. CDR3 bases: TGTGCCAGCAGTTACCCTCAGGCAGGTGCCCCAGCTTTCTTT.

This clone was observed a few times. The chain carries TRBV30 and TRBJ1-2; no firm D call. Germline V gene lookup returns CDR1 GTSNPN and CDR2 SVGIG (reference sequence). CDR3 size: 13 residues. The V gene lost 4 bases and the J gene lost 2 bases, with 11 bases spanning the gap. Here the CDR3 reads CAWKFAFNYGYTF. In DNA, the CDR3 is TGTGCCTGGAAATTCGCTTTCAACTATGGCTACACCTTC.

This clone was detected only a few times. Other DNA sequences of this sample code for an identical CDR3. This rearrangement joins TRBV7-9 to TRBJ1-1; 7 nucleotides match TRBD1. The CDR3 runs 14 residues. V trimming: 5 bases; J trimming: 1 base; junction bases outside the gene matches: 4. Germline V gene sequence: CDR1 SEHNR, CDR2 FQNEAQ (reference sequence). CDR3 coding DNA: TGTGCCAGCAGCCTACGACAGGGGAACACTGAAGCTTTCTTT. Protein sequence: CASSLRQGNTEAFF.

This clone has a handful of counts. V usage is TRBV28 and J usage is TRBJ2-2, with TRBD1 matching over 8 bases. Germline values: CDR1 MDHEN, CDR2 SYDVKM. Trimming took 4 bases from V and 4 from J; bases not matched to a gene: 11. The CDR3 is 17 amino acids. The CDR3 region is CASSSTSGTGITGELFF. As DNA, the CDR3 is TGTGCCAGCAGTTCTACATCCGGGACAGGCATCACCGGGGAGCTGTTTTTT. Drawing the rest from reference TRBV28 and TRBJ2-2, the complete variable domain is DVKVTQSSRYLVKRTGEKVFLECVQDMDHENMFWYRQDPGLGLRLIYFSYDVKMKEKGDIPEGYSVSREKKERFSLILESASTNQTSMYLCASSSTSGTGITGELFFGEGSRLTVL.

This clone has a handful of counts. Written as DNA, the CDR3 is TGTGCCAGCAGCCCACTGGGATTCGGGACGGGACAGCAGTATTTT. Translated, it gives CASSPLGFGTGQQYF. The V call is TRBV11-2, the J call TRBJ2-3; D possibly corresponds to TRBD1 (6 bases). Germline CDR1 is SGHAT and CDR2 is FQNNGV. The V and J ends lost 5 bases and 11 bases respectively, with 23 bases between them. This CDR3 has 15 residues.

The V call is TRBV6-5, the J call TRBJ2-5; D may correspond to TRBD1 or TRBD2 (5 bases each). Per germline, CDR1 MNHEY and CDR2 SVGAGI. The CDR3 is 13 amino acids. Trimming left V 6 bases short and J 6 bases short, with 14 bases between. The CDR3 sequence is CASSPGPLKTQYF. The CDR3 DNA is TGTGCCAGCAGCCCGGGACCCCTGAAGACCCAGTACTTC.

This clone has a handful of counts. Other DNA sequences in this sample translate to the same CDR3. The rearrangement uses TRBV5-1 and TRBJ2-5; unclear D gene. Per the germline V gene, CDR1 is SGHRS and CDR2 is YFSETQ. The CDR3 totals 12 residues. The V gene lost 0 bases and the J gene lost 5 bases, with 5 bases spanning the gap. The CDR3 DNA reads as TGCGCCAGCAGCTTGGATAAGGAGACCCAGTACTTC. Protein product: CASSLDKETQYF.

This chain connects TRBV5-1 to TRBJ2-3; 14 bases match TRBD2. The CDR3 extends over 17 amino acids. V lost 0 bases, J lost 4 bases, and 4 bases stayed unmatched. Germline CDR1 reads SGHRS; CDR2 reads YFSETQ. The CDR3 region has the DNA TGCGCCAGCAGCTTGGGGACTAGCGGGAGGAATCCAGATACGCAGTATTTT. Amino acids: CASSLGTSGRNPDTQYF.

The rearrangement uses TRBV27 and TRBJ2-1, with 9 bases aligning to TRBD2. Germline lookup yields CDR1 MNHEY and CDR2 SMNVEV (reference sequence). The V segment lost 8 bases and the J segment 15 bases; nucleotides outside the gene matches: 8. This CDR3 region has 11 residues. The CDR3 here is CASSGTSSSFF. For the CDR3, the DNA is TGTGCCAGCTCCGGGACTAGCTCATCGTTCTTC.

The J gene is TRBJ2-7, the V gene TRBV27, with 9 positions matching TRBD1. Germline V CDR1 and CDR2: MNHEY, SMNVEV (reference sequence). J gave up 4 bases and V 6 bases, and 16 bases lay outside the gene matches. The CDR3 runs to 17 residues. Here the CDR3 DNA reads TGTGCCAGCAGCCGGGACCTGTCGGGGACAGGGCGGTACGAGCAGTACTTC. This encodes CASSRDLSGTGRYEQYF.